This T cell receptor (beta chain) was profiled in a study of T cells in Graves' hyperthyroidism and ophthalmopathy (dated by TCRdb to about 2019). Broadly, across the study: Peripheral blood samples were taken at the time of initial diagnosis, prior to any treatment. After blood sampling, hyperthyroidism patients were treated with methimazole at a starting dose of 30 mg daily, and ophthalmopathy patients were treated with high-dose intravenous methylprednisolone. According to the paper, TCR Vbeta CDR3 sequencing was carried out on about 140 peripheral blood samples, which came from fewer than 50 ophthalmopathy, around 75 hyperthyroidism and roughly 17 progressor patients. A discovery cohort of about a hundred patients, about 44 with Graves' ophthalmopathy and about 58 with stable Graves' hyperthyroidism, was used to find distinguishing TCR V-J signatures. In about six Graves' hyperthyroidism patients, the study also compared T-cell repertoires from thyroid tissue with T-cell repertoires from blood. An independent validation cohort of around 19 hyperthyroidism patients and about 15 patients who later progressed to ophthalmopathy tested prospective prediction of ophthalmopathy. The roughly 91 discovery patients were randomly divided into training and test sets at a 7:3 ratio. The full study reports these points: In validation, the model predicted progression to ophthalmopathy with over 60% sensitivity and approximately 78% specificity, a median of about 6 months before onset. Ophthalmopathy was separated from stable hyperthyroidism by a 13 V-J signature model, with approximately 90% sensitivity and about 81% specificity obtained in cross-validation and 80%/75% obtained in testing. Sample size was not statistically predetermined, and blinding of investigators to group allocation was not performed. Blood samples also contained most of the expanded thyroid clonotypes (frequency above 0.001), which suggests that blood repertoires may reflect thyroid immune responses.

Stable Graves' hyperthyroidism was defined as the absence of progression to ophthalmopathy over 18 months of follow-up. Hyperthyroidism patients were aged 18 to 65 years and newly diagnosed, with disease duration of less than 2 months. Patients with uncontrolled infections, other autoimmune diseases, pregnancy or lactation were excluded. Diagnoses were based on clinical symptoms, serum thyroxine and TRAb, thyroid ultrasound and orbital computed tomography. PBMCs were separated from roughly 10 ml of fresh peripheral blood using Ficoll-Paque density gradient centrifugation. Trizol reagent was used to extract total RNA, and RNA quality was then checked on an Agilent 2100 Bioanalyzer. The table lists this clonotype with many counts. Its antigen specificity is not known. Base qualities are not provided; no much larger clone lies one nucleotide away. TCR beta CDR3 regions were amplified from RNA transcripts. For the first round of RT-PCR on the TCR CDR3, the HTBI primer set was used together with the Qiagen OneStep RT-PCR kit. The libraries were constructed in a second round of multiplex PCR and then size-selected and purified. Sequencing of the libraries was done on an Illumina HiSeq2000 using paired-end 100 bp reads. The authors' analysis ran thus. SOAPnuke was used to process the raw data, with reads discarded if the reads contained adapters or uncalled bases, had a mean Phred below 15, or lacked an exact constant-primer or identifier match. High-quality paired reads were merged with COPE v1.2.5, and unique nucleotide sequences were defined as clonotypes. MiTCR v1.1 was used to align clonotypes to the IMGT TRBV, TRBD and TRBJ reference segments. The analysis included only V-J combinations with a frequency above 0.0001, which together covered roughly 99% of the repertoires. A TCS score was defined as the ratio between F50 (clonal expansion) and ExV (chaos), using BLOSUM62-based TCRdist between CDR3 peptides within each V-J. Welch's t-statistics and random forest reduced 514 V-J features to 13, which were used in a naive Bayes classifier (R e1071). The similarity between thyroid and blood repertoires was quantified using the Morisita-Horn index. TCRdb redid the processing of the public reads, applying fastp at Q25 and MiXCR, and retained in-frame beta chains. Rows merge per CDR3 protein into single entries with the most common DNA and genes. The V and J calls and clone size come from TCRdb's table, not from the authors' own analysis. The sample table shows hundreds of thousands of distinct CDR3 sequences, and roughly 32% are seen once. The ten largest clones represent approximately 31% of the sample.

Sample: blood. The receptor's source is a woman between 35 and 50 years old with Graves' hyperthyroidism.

The nucleotides are TGTGCCAGCAGTTTCTCGGATCATGGCTACACCTTC. Its protein product is CASSFSDHGYTF. The chain is assembled from TRBV12-3 or TRBV12-4 and TRBJ1-2, with the D gene too uncertain to name. From its cysteine to its phenylalanine, the CDR3 spans 12 amino acids. The CDR3 DNA has 36 bases and is translated from base 1. V loses 3 bases of germline sequence and J loses 6 bases, and the interval between the two ends is 8 bases.